A single sample gave rise to the 30 T cell receptor beta chains below, sequenced in a study of blood T cell repertoires in COVID-19. Assay: immunoSEQ multiplex PCR; the TCRdb copy retains only in-frame clones and omits some. The sample consists of approximately 60,000 clones, around 81% of them appearing once. Source material: peripheral blood. The origin of the receptors is a woman aged 80 or older with acute or convalescent COVID-19.

This clone showed up just a few times. The V call is TRBV10-1, the J call TRBJ2-1, with 7 positions matching TRBD1. This CDR3 region has 12 residues. Germline CDR1 is WNHNN and CDR2 is SYGVQD (reference sequence). V was pared by 4 bases and J by 13 bases, with 7 bases of the junction left unmatched. CDR3 in amino acids: CASSATRDRQFF. CDR3 nucleotides: TGCGCCAGCAGTGCTACCCGGGACAGACAGTTCTTC.

This sequence joins TRBV10-3 and TRBJ2-1; TRBD2 agrees at 16 bases. CDR1 is ENHRY and CDR2 is SYGVKD in the germline V gene. J gave up 9 bases and V 3 bases, and 11 bases lay outside the gene matches. CDR3 length: 18 amino acids. CDR3 nucleotides: TGTGCCATCAGTGAATTCAGCGGGACTAGCGGGAGGGCCCGTGAGCAGTTCTTC. Protein product: CAISEFSGTSGRAREQFF.

The chain employs TRBV28 and TRBJ1-6, with D tentatively TRBD1 (6 bases). The V end was cut by 5 bases, the J end by 15 bases, with 20 bases between. This CDR3 has 14 amino acids. CDR1 and CDR2 from the germline V gene are MDHEN and SYDVKM. The CDR3 DNA sequence: TGTGCCAGCAGTGAAACCCGGGACACCGGCCGCCTCCACTTT. It translates to CASSETRDTGRLHF.

This sequence joins TRBV7-9 and TRBJ1-4; no clear D. Looked up from germline, CDR1 is SEHNR and CDR2 is FQNEAQ (reference sequence). Trimming cost V 3 bases and J 5 bases, with 10 bases left between them. The CDR3 covers 14 residues. The CDR3 region is CASSFYRGNEKLFF. CDR3 sequence (DNA): TGTGCCAGCAGCTTCTATCGAGGGAATGAAAAACTGTTTTTT.

The J gene is TRBJ1-5, the V gene TRBV6-2 or TRBV6-3, with a possible D match to TRBD1 (6 bases). Between the trimmed V and J ends, which lost 2 bases and 0 bases, there was a span of 11 bases. Germline loops: CDR1 MNHEY, CDR2 SVGEGT. The CDR3 has 16 amino acids. The CDR3 DNA is TGTGCCAGCAGTTACCCACAGGGTGGTAGCAATCAGCCCCAGCATTTT. Translated, it gives CASSYPQGGSNQPQHF.

This clone was observed a handful of times. This chain connects TRBV5-1 to TRBJ2-7; TRBD2 matches 8 bases. The trim removed 4 bases at V and 0 bases at J, leaving 9 bases unmatched. This CDR3 spans 16 amino acids. Germline V gene sequence: CDR1 SGHRS, CDR2 YFSETQ. The DNA for the CDR3 is TGCGCCAGCAGCCCAGGACTAGCACTGAGCTCCTACGAGCAGTACTTC. Its translation: CASSPGLALSSYEQYF.

This clone was picked up a small number of times. This chain uses TRBV7-3 with TRBJ2-1, with D possibly matching TRBD2 (6 bases). The CDR3 spans 13 residues. V lost 3 bases and J lost 9, with 12 bases in between. Germline assignment: CDR1 SGHTA and CDR2 FQGTGA. The CDR3 region is CASSFMRDSEQFF. CDR3 coding DNA: TGTGCCAGCAGCTTTATGAGGGACTCTGAGCAGTTCTTC.

The chain joins TRBV27 to TRBJ2-1, with D possibly TRBD2 on 6 matching bases. The CDR3 is made up of 14 amino acids. The germline V and J ends were trimmed by 5 bases and 0 bases, with 8 bases remaining between them. Germline V CDR1 and CDR2: MNHEY, SMNVEV (reference sequence). CDR3 sequence reads: CASSGLFSYNEQFF. As DNA, the CDR3 is TGTGCCAGCAGTGGACTATTCTCCTACAATGAGCAGTTCTTC.

This chain connects TRBV5-5 to TRBJ1-5, with D tentatively TRBD1 (6 bases). This CDR3 spans 16 amino acids. The germline V gene encodes CDR1 SGHKS and CDR2 YYEKEE (reference sequence). Trimming took 4 bases from V and 1 from J, leaving 15 bases between them. The CDR3 sequence is CASSPGQIASNQPQHF. The CDR3 DNA follows: TGTGCCAGCAGCCCTGGACAGATCGCGAGCAATCAGCCCCAGCATTTT. Combining the CDR3 with reference TRBV5-5 and TRBJ1-5 gives the whole variable domain DAGVTQSPTHLIKTRGQQVTLRCSPISGHKSVSWYQQVLGQGPQFIFQYYEKEERGRGNFPDRFSARQFPNYSSELNVNALLLGDSALYLCASSPGQIASNQPQHFGDGTRLSIL.

The chain uses TRBV3-1 (or the pseudogene TRBV3-2) and TRBJ2-1; 10 bases agree with TRBD2. The germline gives CDR1 LGHDT, CDR2 YNNKEL (reference sequence). V lost 1 base, J lost 7 bases, and 7 bases stayed unmatched. CDR3 length: 16 residues. The CDR3 spells CASSQVLAGDGNEQFF. CDR3 sequence (DNA): TGTGCCAGCAGCCAAGTTCTAGCGGGAGACGGGAATGAGCAGTTCTTC.

This clone was observed a handful of times. The J gene is TRBJ2-3, the V gene TRBV11-2; D is possibly TRBD2 (5 bases). The germline V gene encodes CDR1 SGHAT and CDR2 FQNNGV. The CDR3 runs to 15 residues. With 1 base removed from V and 0 bases from J, the gap between germline ends came to 8 bases. The CDR3 DNA sequence: TGTGCCAGCAGCTTAGTAAGGACTAGCACAGATACGCAGTATTTT. This codes for CASSLVRTSTDTQYF. Full variable domain (missing parts from reference TRBV11-2 and TRBJ2-3): EAGVAQSPRYKIIEKRQSVAFWCNPISGHATLYWYQQILGQGPKLLIQFQNNGVVDDSQLPKDRFSAERLKGVDSTLKIQPAKLEDSAVYLCASSLVRTSTDTQYFGPGTRLTVL.

This clone turned up a few times. The chain has TRBV30 and TRBJ1-6; 7 bases fit TRBD1. The CDR3 runs to 13 residues. V lost 6 bases, J lost 7 bases, and 6 bases stayed unmatched. Germline V gene sequence: CDR1 GTSNPN, CDR2 SVGIG (reference sequence). CDR3 nucleotide sequence: TGTGCCTGTGTTGAGACAGGGAATTCACCCCTCCACTTT. Translated: CACVETGNSPLHF.

The chain joins TRBV18 to TRBJ2-1; TRBD1 is a possible D gene (6 bases). V was pared by 6 bases and J by 5 bases, with 26 bases between. There are 18 residues in the CDR3. Germline V gene lookup returns CDR1 KGHSH and CDR2 LQKENI. The CDR3 DNA reads as TGTGCCAGCTCTCGAGATTTTCGCAGTACCAGGGGAGACAATGAGCAGTTCTTC. This encodes CASSRDFRSTRGDNEQFF.

The count of this clone is one. The rearrangement uses TRBV28 and TRBJ1-1, with 7 nucleotides matching TRBD1. Germline CDR1 reads MDHEN; CDR2 reads SYDVKM. The CDR3 loop spans 15 amino acids. V trimming: 5 bases; J trimming: 1 base; junction bases outside the gene matches: 7. The CDR3 sequence is CASSAHGTANTEAFF. DNA of the CDR3: TGTGCCAGCAGTGCCCACGGGACAGCGAACACTGAAGCTTTCTTT.

V usage is TRBV24-1 and J usage is TRBJ2-7, with a possible D match to TRBD2 (5 bases). Germline CDR1 and CDR2: KGHDR and SFDVKD. Trimming cost V 4 bases and J 7 bases, with 13 bases left between them. The CDR3 has 13 residues. The CDR3 sequence is CATSDALGVEQYF. The CDR3, as DNA: TGTGCCACCAGTGACGCCCTCGGGGTGGAGCAGTACTTC.

J is TRBJ2-6 and V is TRBV5-1; 11 nucleotides line up with TRBD1. The CDR3 is 17 residues long. The germline V gene encodes CDR1 SGHRS and CDR2 YFSETQ. V was clipped by 4 bases and J by 2 bases; unmatched bases: 5. The CDR3 DNA sequence: TGCGCCAGCAGCCCACAGGGACAGGGGGCTGGGGCCAACGTCCTGACTTTC. Its translation is CASSPQGQGAGANVLTF.

The chain employs TRBV20-1 and TRBJ2-2; TRBD2 is a possible D gene (5 bases). Trimming cost V 3 bases and J 5 bases, with 7 bases left between them. CDR1 is DFQATT, CDR2 SNEGSKA, per germline (reference sequence). CDR3 size: 12 residues. CDR3: CSASGETGELFF. The CDR3 DNA reads TGCAGTGCTAGTGGGGAGACCGGGGAGCTGTTTTTT.

In DNA form, the CDR3 reads TGTGCCAGCAGCCTCGGACTAGCGGGACGGGAGACCCAGTACTTC. This encodes CASSLGLAGRETQYF. The chain couples TRBV7-7 to TRBJ2-5, with TRBD2 identical over 12 bases. CDR1 is SSHAT, CDR2 FNYEAQ, per germline (reference sequence). The CDR3 consists of 15 residues. Losses at the gene ends were 5 bases for V and 5 bases for J; bases not matched to a gene: 6.

V gene TRBV3-1 (or the pseudogene TRBV3-2) combines with J gene TRBJ1-6; 7 positions agree with TRBD1. V was clipped by 4 bases and J by 7 bases; unmatched bases: 4. The CDR3 loop spans 14 amino acids. Per the germline V gene, CDR1 is LGHDT and CDR2 is YNNKEL (reference sequence). In DNA, the CDR3 is TGTGCCAGCAGCCCAATGGACAGGAATTCACCCCTCCACTTT. It is translated as CASSPMDRNSPLHF.

The chain is built from TRBV5-1 and TRBJ1-2; D is uncertain. The V and J ends lost 4 bases and 8 bases respectively, with 15 bases between them. The germline V gene has CDR1 SGHRS and CDR2 YFSETQ. The CDR3 covers 13 residues. Here the CDR3 reads CASSLSPGLGYTF. Written as DNA, the CDR3 is TGCGCCAGCAGCCTGAGCCCGGGGTTAGGCTACACCTTC.

V usage is TRBV19 and J usage is TRBJ2-5, with 7 bases lining up with TRBD1. Germline V gene sequence: CDR1 LNHDA, CDR2 SQIVND (reference sequence). The V gene end was trimmed by 10 bases and the J gene end by 5 bases; junction bases not matched to a gene: 10. The CDR3 loop spans 13 amino acids. This CDR3 is CATSTGVVETQYF. CDR3 in DNA: TGTGCCACCTCAACAGGGGTGGTGGAGACCCAGTACTTC. Drawing the rest from reference TRBV19 and TRBJ2-5, the complete variable domain is DGGITQSPKYLFRKEGQNVTLSCEQNLNHDAMYWYRQDPGQGLRLIYYSQIVNDFQKGDIAEGYSVSREKKESFPLTVTSAQKNPTAFYLCATSTGVVETQYFGPGTRLLVL.

This sequence joins TRBV7-2 and TRBJ2-5; unclear D gene. This CDR3 region has 12 residues. The germline V and J ends were trimmed by 5 bases and 5 bases, with 9 bases remaining between them. Germline CDR1 reads SGHTA; CDR2 reads FQGNSA. CDR3 in amino acids: CASSPGWETQYF. The CDR3 nucleotides read TGTGCCAGCAGCCCAGGCTGGGAGACCCAGTACTTC.

The J gene is TRBJ2-7, the V gene TRBV7-2; 10 bases are a match to TRBD2. Germline CDR1 reads SGHTA; CDR2 reads FQGNSA. Trimming removed 6 bases from V and 3 bases from J; junction bases left unmatched: 2. The CDR3 covers 13 residues. This chain's CDR3 is CASRRTSGYEQYF. The CDR3 DNA reads as TGTGCCAGCAGAAGGACTAGCGGCTACGAGCAGTACTTC.

V is TRBV13 and J is TRBJ2-3, with D possibly matching TRBD1 (5 bases). Germline CDR1 is PRHDT and CDR2 is FYEKMQ (reference sequence). Trimming pared 0 bases from V and 0 bases from J, leaving 10 bases between. The CDR3 sequence is 16 residues long. CDR3 sequence: CASSLGDRTSTDTQYF. Here the CDR3 DNA reads TGTGCCAGCAGCTTAGGGGACCGGACAAGCACAGATACGCAGTATTTT.

The genes are TRBV9 and TRBJ2-7; D ambiguous. This CDR3 has 16 amino acids. Deletions cut 5 bases from V and 0 bases from J, with 18 bases between. Per germline, CDR1 SGDLS and CDR2 YYNGEE. The CDR3 DNA reads as TGTGCCAGCAGTGGAAAGCTAGTAAGCCCCTCCTACGAGCAGTACTTC. Protein product: CASSGKLVSPSYEQYF.

The rearrangement joins TRBV19 to TRBJ1-2; 8 nucleotides line up with TRBD1. V lost 5 bases, J lost 4 bases, and 3 bases stayed unmatched. The CDR3 totals 13 residues. Germline assignment: CDR1 LNHDA and CDR2 SQIVND (reference sequence). The DNA of the CDR3 is TGTGCCAGTAGTGCAACAGGGGGCTATGGCTACACCTTC. This codes for CASSATGGYGYTF. The whole variable domain, remainder taken from reference TRBV19 and TRBJ1-2, is DGGITQSPKYLFRKEGQNVTLSCEQNLNHDAMYWYRQDPGQGLRLIYYSQIVNDFQKGDIAEGYSVSREKKESFPLTVTSAQKNPTAFYLCASSATGGYGYTFGSGTRLTVV.

The V call is TRBV12-3 or TRBV12-4, the J call TRBJ1-2; D is possibly TRBD1 (6 bases). The CDR3 is 13 amino acids. The V and J ends lost 6 bases and 8 bases respectively, with 16 bases between them. The CDR3 reads CASSVTGGWGYTF. CDR3 coding DNA: TGTGCCAGCAGCGTTACGGGGGGCTGGGGCTACACCTTC.

The rearrangement links TRBV30 to TRBJ1-2; no definite D call. Germline loops: CDR1 GTSNPN, CDR2 SVGIG (reference sequence). V was cut by 2 bases and J by 0 bases, with 13 bases left in between. There are 15 residues in the CDR3. The CDR3 region has the DNA TGTGCCTGGAGTTCACGACACAGAGCTAACTATGGCTACACCTTC. Its protein is CAWSSRHRANYGYTF.

CDR3 nucleotide sequence: TGTGCCAGTACCCTCGTGGGGGCTGAAAAACTGTTTTTT. It specifies CASTLVGAEKLFF. The chain uses TRBV19 and TRBJ1-4; tentatively, D is TRBD1 (6 bases). With 7 bases removed from V and 7 bases from J, the gap between germline ends came to 13 bases. Germline V lookup: CDR1 LNHDA, CDR2 SQIVND (reference sequence). The CDR3 has 13 amino acids. Full variable domain (outside the CDR3, taken from reference TRBV19 and TRBJ1-4): DGGITQSPKYLFRKEGQNVTLSCEQNLNHDAMYWYRQDPGQGLRLIYYSQIVNDFQKGDIAEGYSVSREKKESFPLTVTSAQKNPTAFYLCASTLVGAEKLFFGSGTQLSVL.

V usage is TRBV18 and J usage is TRBJ2-7; 7 bases match TRBD1. V lost 3 bases to trimming and J lost 5 bases; unmatched junction nucleotides: 10. CDR3 length: 15 amino acids. Germline V gene sequence: CDR1 KGHSH, CDR2 LQKENI. The CDR3 here is CASSPRTGRSDEQYF. DNA of the CDR3: TGTGCCAGCTCACCCCGGACAGGAAGATCCGACGAGCAGTACTTC. Together with reference TRBV18 and TRBJ2-7, the CDR3 gives the full variable domain: NAGVMQNPRHLVRRRGQEARLRCSPMKGHSHVYWYRQLPEEGLKFMVYLQKENIIDESGMPKERFSAEFPKEGPSILRIQQVVRGDSAAYFCASSPRTGRSDEQYFGPGTRLTVT.